The text below deals with one T cell receptor (beta chain). These data belong to a study of blood T cell repertoires in COVID-19. Clones were read by immunoSEQ multiplex PCR, and TCRdb kept only the in-frame ones, dropping some. The sample gives more than 95,000 clones, around four fifths of which show up once; 7.5% is in the top ten. Germline CDR1 is KGHSH and CDR2 is LQKENI. The CDR3 totals 17 residues. V lost 3 bases and J 0 bases, leaving 14 bases between the germline ends. V is TRBV18 and J is TRBJ1-4, with a weak D call TRBD1 (5 bases). The sequence came from a man aged 70 or older with active or convalescent COVID-19. Sequencing input: peripheral blood. The CDR3 DNA follows: TGTGCCAGCTCACCCCCCGGAACAGGAGCAACTAATGAAAAACTGTTTTTT. Its translation: CASSPPGTGATNEKLFF.